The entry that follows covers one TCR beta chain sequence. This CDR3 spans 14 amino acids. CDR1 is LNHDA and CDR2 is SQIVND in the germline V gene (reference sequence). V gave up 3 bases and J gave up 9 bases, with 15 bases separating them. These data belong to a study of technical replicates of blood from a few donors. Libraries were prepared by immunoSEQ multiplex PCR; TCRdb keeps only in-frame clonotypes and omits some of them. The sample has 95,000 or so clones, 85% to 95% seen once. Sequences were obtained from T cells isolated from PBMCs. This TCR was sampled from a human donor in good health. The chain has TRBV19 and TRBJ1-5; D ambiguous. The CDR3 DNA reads TGTGCCAGTAGTATGGGGAGGCTCCCTGGGCCCCAGCATTTT. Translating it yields CASSMGRLPGPQHF.